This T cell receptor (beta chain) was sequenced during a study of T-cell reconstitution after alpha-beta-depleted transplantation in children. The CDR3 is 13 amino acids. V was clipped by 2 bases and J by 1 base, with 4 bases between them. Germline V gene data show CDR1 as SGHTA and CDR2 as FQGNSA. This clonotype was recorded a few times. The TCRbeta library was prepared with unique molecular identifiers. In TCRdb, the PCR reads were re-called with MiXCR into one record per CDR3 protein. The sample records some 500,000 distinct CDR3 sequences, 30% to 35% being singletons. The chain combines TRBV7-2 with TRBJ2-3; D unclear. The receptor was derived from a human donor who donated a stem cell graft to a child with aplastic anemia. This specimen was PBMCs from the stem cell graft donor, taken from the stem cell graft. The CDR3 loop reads CASSLMGTDTQYF. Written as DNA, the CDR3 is TGTGCCAGCAGCTTAATGGGCACAGATACGCAGTATTTT.